These 4 T cell receptor beta chains were sequenced from one sample in a study of siplizumab effects on memory and regulatory T cells. Method: immunoSEQ multiplex PCR; TCRdb's copy keeps in-frame clones and lacks some. The table includes approximately 94,000 clones, approximately 96% detected once. Input material: naive CD4+ T cells sorted from blood. The receptors originated from a human donor in good health.

J is TRBJ2-5 and V is TRBV27; 8 nucleotides align to TRBD2. This CDR3 region has 15 residues. Germline V gene lookup returns CDR1 MNHEY and CDR2 SMNVEV (reference sequence). With V trimmed by 4 bases and J by 0 bases, 4 bases remained unmatched. CDR3 loop: CASSWWRGDQETQYF. The CDR3 DNA is TGTGCCAGCAGTTGGTGGCGGGGGGACCAAGAGACCCAGTACTTC.

V is TRBV6-1 and J is TRBJ2-1; 7 positions agree with TRBD2. There are 15 residues in the CDR3. V dropped 3 bases and J dropped 4; count of bases not matched to a gene: 6. Germline V gene sequence: CDR1 MNHNS, CDR2 SASEGT. CDR3 in amino acids: CASSEGGFYYNEQFF. CDR3 bases: TGTGCCAGCAGTGAGGGGGGGTTTTATTACAATGAGCAGTTCTTC.

The V call is TRBV29-1, the J call TRBJ1-1, with D perhaps TRBD1 (6 bases). CDR1 is SQVTM and CDR2 is ANQGSEA in the germline V gene. The CDR3 totals 16 residues. V lost 4 bases to trimming and J lost 0 bases, with 18 bases between them. The CDR3 loop is CSVASSGARMNTEAFF. As DNA, the CDR3 is TGCAGCGTTGCGTCGTCAGGGGCGAGAATGAACACTGAAGCTTTCTTT.

V is TRBV5-1 and J is TRBJ2-7; possibly TRBD1 or TRBD2 for D (6 bases each). Per the germline V gene, CDR1 is SGHRS and CDR2 is YFSETQ. This CDR3 region has 14 residues. V was pared by 3 bases and J by 5 bases, with 15 bases between. The CDR3 region is CASSSEGGTHEQYF. In DNA form, the CDR3 reads TGCGCCAGCAGCTCGGAGGGGGGAACCCACGAGCAGTACTTC.